These 27 T cell receptor beta chains came from one sample sequenced in a study of blood T cell repertoires in COVID-19. Using immunoSEQ multiplex PCR, the repertoire was profiled, and TCRdb retains in-frame clones only, with some absent. The table records 150,000 to 200,000 clones, approximately 85% of them present only once. The sequenced sample consisted of peripheral blood. These receptor sequences come from a man aged 60 to 75 with acute or convalescent COVID-19.

J is TRBJ1-1 and V is TRBV20-1, with no clear D. The CDR3 is made up of 13 amino acids. The germline gives CDR1 DFQATT, CDR2 SNEGSKA (reference sequence). Trimming took 3 bases from V and 7 from J, leaving 15 bases between them. The CDR3 reads CSASSSGRNEAFF. The DNA for the CDR3 is TGCAGTGCTAGTTCTTCGGGTCGGAATGAAGCTTTCTTT.

This chain connects TRBV2 to TRBJ1-3; perhaps TRBD1 as D (5 bases). This CDR3 has 13 amino acids. Germline CDR1 is SNHLY and CDR2 is FYNNEI. V shed 8 bases and J shed 2 bases, with 10 bases lying between them. The CDR3 protein is CASEGVAGNTIYF. The CDR3 DNA follows: TGTGCCAGCGAAGGGGTAGCTGGAAACACCATATATTTT.

This chain uses TRBV5-4 with TRBJ2-1; 7 bases map to TRBD1. The CDR3 totals 15 residues. Per germline, CDR1 SGHNT and CDR2 YYREEE (reference sequence). With V trimmed by 4 bases and J by 1 base, 5 bases remained unmatched. The CDR3 DNA follows: TGTGCCAGCAGCCTAACAGGGGCGTCCTACAATGAGCAGTTCTTC. This encodes CASSLTGASYNEQFF.

The V gene is TRBV9, the J gene TRBJ2-2, with D possibly matching TRBD2 (6 bases). Trimming took 2 bases from V and 7 from J, leaving 15 bases between them. Germline V gene data show CDR1 as SGDLS and CDR2 as YYNGEE. The CDR3 runs 15 residues. Written as DNA, the CDR3 is TGTGCCAGCAGCGTCCGGGGGAGGTCCGACGGGGAGCTGTTTTTT. Encoded protein: CASSVRGRSDGELFF. Full variable domain (missing parts from reference TRBV9 and TRBJ2-2): DSGVTQTPKHLITATGQRVTLRCSPRSGDLSVYWYQQSLDQGLQFLIQYYNGEERAKGNILERFSAQQFPDLHSELNLSSLELGDSALYFCASSVRGRSDGELFFGEGSRLTVL.

J is TRBJ2-5 and V is TRBV6-7, with D possibly TRBD1 on 5 matching bases. TRBV6-7 is identified as an open reading frame with a role that is uncertain. The V and J ends lost 11 bases and 5 bases respectively, with 18 bases between them. The CDR3 contains 13 residues. The CDR3 nucleotides are TGTGCCCCCCAGGACACTCCTTCCGAGACCCAGTACTTC. Protein: CAPQDTPSETQYF.

V usage is TRBV4-1 and J usage is TRBJ2-3, with 7 bases identical to TRBD2. The V segment lost 3 bases and the J segment 4 bases; nucleotides outside the gene matches: 10. CDR1 is MGHRA and CDR2 is YSYEKL in the germline V gene. The length of the CDR3 is 16 residues. CDR3 in DNA: TGCGCCAGCAGCCAGAGGTGGCGGGAGTCCTCAGATACGCAGTATTTT. It translates to CASSQRWRESSDTQYF.

The J gene is TRBJ2-2, the V gene TRBV2, with TRBD1 identical over 7 bases. The germline V gene encodes CDR1 SNHLY and CDR2 FYNNEI. V trimming: 4 bases; J trimming: 7 bases; junction bases outside the gene matches: 0. CDR3 length: 12 residues. The CDR3 bases are TGTGCCAGCAGTGGGACAGGCGGGGAGCTGTTTTTT. Protein product: CASSGTGGELFF.

The gene calls are TRBV19 and TRBJ2-5, with TRBD2 matching over 8 bases. The CDR3 is 14 amino acids. With V trimmed by 5 bases and J by 5 bases, 7 bases remained unmatched. The germline CDR1 and CDR2 sequences are LNHDA and SQIVND (reference sequence). The CDR3: CASSDGRAGETQYF. The CDR3, as DNA: TGTGCCAGTAGTGACGGGAGGGCCGGGGAGACCCAGTACTTC.

The chain recombines TRBV3-1 (or the pseudogene TRBV3-2) with TRBJ1-1, with a possible D match to TRBD1 (6 bases). Per the germline V gene, CDR1 is LGHDT and CDR2 is YNNKEL (reference sequence). CDR3 length: 15 amino acids. V was clipped by 0 bases and J by 1 base, with 9 bases between them. CDR3 coding DNA: TGTGCCAGCAGCCAAGAGTCCAGGGGGAACACTGAAGCTTTCTTT. Protein: CASSQESRGNTEAFF.

The rearrangement joins TRBV7-3 to TRBJ2-1; no definite D call. This CDR3 is built from 13 residues. Germline CDR1 SGHTA, CDR2 FQGTGA. Trimming cost V 2 bases and J 7 bases, with 9 bases left between them. CDR3 loop: CASSLSRPNEQFF. CDR3 DNA: TGTGCCAGCAGCTTATCTAGGCCGAATGAGCAGTTCTTC.

The rearrangement links TRBV6-5 to TRBJ1-2; no clear D gene. The CDR3 is made up of 13 amino acids. Germline-derived CDR1 and CDR2 are MNHEY and SVGAGI. V was pared by 0 bases and J by 8 bases, with 10 bases between. The CDR3 sequence: CASSYSPGRGYTF. CDR3 coding DNA: TGTGCCAGCAGTTACTCGCCAGGTCGGGGCTACACCTTC.

This chain links TRBV19 with TRBJ1-5, with D possibly TRBD1 on 6 matching bases. CDR1 and CDR2 (germline): LNHDA, SQIVND (reference sequence). The V end was cut by 1 base, the J end by 4 bases, with 11 bases between. The CDR3 length is 15 residues. The CDR3 is CASSIGRQVNQPQHF. The CDR3 nucleotides are TGTGCCAGTAGTATAGGCCGACAGGTAAATCAGCCCCAGCATTTT.

The V gene is TRBV27, the J gene TRBJ1-2; a weak D match, TRBD1 (6 bases). Trimming took off 7 bases at V and 9 bases at J, with 18 bases between the two ends. Germline CDR1 is MNHEY and CDR2 is SMNVEV (reference sequence). The CDR3 runs 13 residues. The CDR3 sequence is CASKSTDRDSYTF. For the CDR3, the DNA is TGTGCCAGCAAGAGTACTGACCGGGACAGCTACACCTTC.

The chain links TRBV6-2 or TRBV6-3 to TRBJ1-5; 9 bases are a match to TRBD1. Germline assignment: CDR1 MNHEY and CDR2 SVGEGT. Germline trimming cut 4 bases from V and 7 bases from J; bases unmatched to any gene: 14. The length of the CDR3 is 17 residues. The CDR3 bases are TGTGCCAGCAGTTCCCCCCCTGGGACAGGGATGGGGCAGCCCCAGCATTTT. This gives the protein CASSSPPGTGMGQPQHF.

The chain couples TRBV10-3 to TRBJ2-1; 9 bases match TRBD2. V lost 4 bases and J lost 2; bases outside the gene matches: 9. Germline assignment: CDR1 ENHRY and CDR2 SYGVKD. This CDR3 spans 17 amino acids. CDR3 protein: CAISGRGSGRTYNEQFF. CDR3 in DNA: TGTGCCATCAGTGGTCGGGGGAGCGGGAGGACCTACAATGAGCAGTTCTTC.

The chain employs TRBV14 and TRBJ2-1; 11 positions agree with TRBD2. V shed 1 base, J shed 7 bases, and the junction held 15 bases outside the gene matches. CDR3 length: 19 amino acids. Germline CDR1 reads SGHDN; CDR2 reads FVKESK. CDR3 amino acids: CASSQGSFTTSGRQNEQFF. The CDR3 DNA reads TGTGCCAGCAGCCAAGGTTCCTTCACTACTAGCGGGAGACAGAATGAGCAGTTCTTC.

Worth noting for this clone: One end of the junction fails to match germline, which may point to a read error. The gene calls are TRBV6-1 and TRBJ2-6, with D maybe TRBD2 (5 bases). Germline CDR1 MNHNS, CDR2 SASEGT. This CDR3 has 17 residues. The CDR3 bases are TGTGTCAGCAGTGAAGCTTTAAGAGCGGCTGGGGCCAACGTCCTGACTTTC. This gives the protein CVSSEALRAAGANVLTF.

The rearrangement links TRBV9 to TRBJ1-2; D is unresolved. The CDR3 is 14 amino acids. Germline V gene lookup returns CDR1 SGDLS and CDR2 YYNGEE. The V end lost 0 bases, the J end lost 6 bases, and 12 bases lay between the germline ends. In DNA, the CDR3 is TGTGCCAGCAGCGTAGGCGGCAGATCGGATGGCTACACCTTC. Its protein is CASSVGGRSDGYTF. Looking up the rest from reference TRBV9 and TRBJ1-2 gives the full variable domain: DSGVTQTPKHLITATGQRVTLRCSPRSGDLSVYWYQQSLDQGLQFLIQYYNGEERAKGNILERFSAQQFPDLHSELNLSSLELGDSALYFCASSVGGRSDGYTFGSGTRLTVV.

This clone was recorded once. This sequence joins TRBV19 and TRBJ2-1; 9 bases align to TRBD1. J gave up 3 bases and V 8 bases, and 5 bases lay outside the gene matches. Germline V gene lookup returns CDR1 LNHDA and CDR2 SQIVND (reference sequence). The CDR3 length is 14 residues. The CDR3 DNA reads TGTGCCAGTGAAGAGACAGGGGGCTACAATGAGCAGTTCTTC. Its protein product is CASEETGGYNEQFF.

V and J are TRBV19 and TRBJ2-7, with 8 nucleotides matching TRBD1. The length of the CDR3 is 14 residues. CDR1 LNHDA and CDR2 SQIVND come from the germline V gene (reference sequence). With 6 bases clipped from V and 4 bases from J, the junction kept 8 bases outside the gene matches. The CDR3 loop is CASRRGTGSYEQYF. For the CDR3, the DNA is TGTGCCAGTAGACGTGGGACAGGCTCGTACGAGCAGTACTTC.

This chain uses TRBV19 with TRBJ1-5; D gene unclear. Trimming stripped 10 bases from V and 0 bases from J, with 10 bases between. CDR1 is LNHDA and CDR2 is SQIVND in the germline V gene (reference sequence). The CDR3 loop spans 13 amino acids. The CDR3 spells CATTRDSNQPQHF. DNA of the CDR3: TGTGCCACTACGAGGGATAGCAATCAGCCCCAGCATTTT.

The V call is TRBV3-1 (or the pseudogene TRBV3-2), the J call TRBJ2-7; D may be TRBD2 (6 bases). The CDR3 spans 14 residues. Germline V gene sequence: CDR1 LGHDT, CDR2 YNNKEL (reference sequence). Trimming shortened V by 2 bases and J by 5 bases, and 13 bases separated the two germline ends. The CDR3 here is CASSQLGSPHEQYF. The CDR3 DNA is TGTGCCAGCAGCCAACTCGGGAGTCCCCACGAGCAGTACTTC.

V and J are TRBV10-3 and TRBJ2-7, with D maybe TRBD2 (5 bases). Trimming cost V 8 bases and J 3 bases, with 14 bases left between them. The CDR3 consists of 13 residues. Germline lookup yields CDR1 ENHRY and CDR2 SYGVKD. DNA of the CDR3: TGTGCCATCGGGGAGTCAGAGTACTACGAGCAGTACTTC. Translating it yields CAIGESEYYEQYF.

This rearrangement joins TRBV7-2 to TRBJ2-7, with TRBD2 matching over 10 bases. With V trimmed by 0 bases and J by 7 bases, 6 bases remained unmatched. CDR3 length: 15 residues. CDR1 SGHTA and CDR2 FQGNSA come from the germline V gene. CDR3 in DNA: TGTGCCAGCAGCTTAGCGCGCCTAGCGGGGGAAGAGCAGTACTTC. Protein product: CASSLARLAGEEQYF.

The rearrangement links TRBV10-3 to TRBJ1-1; D not resolved. The CDR3 totals 14 residues. CDR1 ENHRY and CDR2 SYGVKD come from the germline V gene. Trimming stripped 2 bases from V and 3 bases from J, with 10 bases between. The CDR3 protein is CAISEVSGDTEAFF. The CDR3 DNA reads TGTGCCATCAGTGAGGTTAGCGGGGACACTGAAGCTTTCTTT.

The CDR3, as DNA: TGTGCCAGCAGACGGCGTTGGCGGGAGGGTTCAGATACGCAGTATTTT. Translation gives CASRRRWREGSDTQYF. The V gene is TRBV2, the J gene TRBJ2-3, with 9 bases identical to TRBD2. Germline trimming cut 6 bases from V and 4 bases from J; bases unmatched to any gene: 11. Germline CDR1 reads SNHLY; CDR2 reads FYNNEI. The CDR3 length is 16 residues.

The V call is TRBV6-5, the J call TRBJ2-1; weak D call: TRBD1 (5 bases). This CDR3 is 14 amino acids long. Germline V lookup: CDR1 MNHEY, CDR2 SVGAGI. The germline V and J ends were trimmed by 4 bases and 6 bases, with 13 bases remaining between them. The CDR3: CASSSRQLGNEQFF. Here the CDR3 DNA reads TGTGCCAGCAGTTCTCGACAGTTGGGCAATGAGCAGTTCTTC.